Listed below are T cell receptor beta chains from one sample, sequenced in a study of technical replicates of blood from several donors. Assay used: immunoSEQ multiplex PCR; TCRdb lists only in-frame clones, some missing. The sample lists more than 75,000 clones; approximately 83% were seen once. Specimen: PBMCs. The source of these receptors is a human donor in good health. Some clones in this sample may be carry-over from other donors' samples. CDR3s include the opening cysteine and the closing phenylalanine or tryptophan. A D gene is named only where the DNA matches it firmly. Where a row states a size, it is once, few, many or the class of an expanded clone; other rows omit it.

clone_size: NA
d_call: TRBD2
j_call: TRBJ2-7
v_call: TRBV19
cdr3_nt: TGTGCCAGCCGACTAGCGGCATCCTACGAGCAGTACTTC
cdr3_aa: CASRLAASYEQYF

clone_size: NA
d_call: NA
j_call: TRBJ1-5
v_call: TRBV2
cdr3_nt: TGTGCCAGCAGTGCTTCGGGGTCGCATCAGCCCCAGCATTTT
cdr3_aa: CASSASGSHQPQHF

clone_size: NA
d_call: TRBD2
j_call: TRBJ2-5
v_call: TRBV7-2
cdr3_nt: TGTGCCAGCAGCCCGGGACTAGTGTTGGAGACCCAGTACTTC
cdr3_aa: CASSPGLVLETQYF

clone_size: NA
d_call: TRBD2
j_call: TRBJ2-3
v_call: TRBV10-3
cdr3_nt: TGTGCCATCAGGCCGACTAGCTTGGGTCGCACAGATACGCAGTATTTT
cdr3_aa: CAIRPTSLGRTDTQYF

clone_size: NA
d_call: TRBD2
j_call: TRBJ2-3
v_call: TRBV12-5
cdr3_nt: TGTGCTAGTGGACTAGCGGGATGGGCTACGCAGTATTTT
cdr3_aa: CASGLAGWATQYF

clone_size: NA
d_call: TRBD1
j_call: TRBJ2-2
v_call: TRBV2
cdr3_nt: TGTGCCAGCATTAGACAGGGTTCCGGGGAGCTGTTTTTT
cdr3_aa: CASIRQGSGELFF

clone_size: NA
d_call: NA
j_call: TRBJ2-7
v_call: TRBV7-2
cdr3_nt: TGTGCCAGCAGCTTAGCGGCCGGGAACTACGAGCAGTACTTC
cdr3_aa: CASSLAAGNYEQYF

clone_size: NA
d_call: TRBD2
j_call: TRBJ2-3
v_call: TRBV5-1
cdr3_nt: TGCGCCAGCGGCCTAGCGGGCACAGATACGCAGTATTTT
cdr3_aa: CASGLAGTDTQYF

clone_size: NA
d_call: NA
j_call: TRBJ2-5
v_call: TRBV4-2
cdr3_nt: TGTGCCAGCAGCCAAGACCTAGCGAAGACCCAGTACTTC
cdr3_aa: CASSQDLAKTQYF

clone_size: NA
d_call: NA
j_call: TRBJ2-1
v_call: TRBV18
cdr3_nt: TGTGCCAGCTCGCCGGGATTATCGTCGGACAATGAGCAGTTCTTC
cdr3_aa: CASSPGLSSDNEQFF

clone_size: once
d_call: NA
j_call: TRBJ2-5
v_call: TRBV4-1
cdr3_nt: TGCGCCAGCAGCCAAGCGGACATGGCAGGGCGGAGAGAGACCCAGTACTTC
cdr3_aa: CASSQADMAGRRETQYF

clone_size: NA
d_call: NA
j_call: TRBJ1-1
v_call: TRBV5-6
cdr3_nt: TGTGCCAGCAGCCGGACTTCTTTTACTGAAGCTTTCTTT
cdr3_aa: CASSRTSFTEAFF

clone_size: once
d_call: NA
j_call: TRBJ1-2
v_call: TRBV30
cdr3_nt: TGTGCCTGGAGTGTACCGGGGGGCACGGGCGGCTACACCTTC
cdr3_aa: CAWSVPGGTGGYTF

clone_size: NA
d_call: TRBD1
j_call: TRBJ2-5
v_call: TRBV7-2
cdr3_nt: TGTGCCAGCAGCTTAGCAAGAGGGGGCGGGTTAAGAGAGACCCAGTACTTC
cdr3_aa: CASSLARGGGLRETQYF

clone_size: NA
d_call: NA
j_call: TRBJ2-5
v_call: TRBV7-2
cdr3_nt: TGTGCCAGCAGCTTAGGTTCCAGACAACAAGAGACCCAGTACTTC
cdr3_aa: CASSLGSRQQETQYF

clone_size: NA
d_call: NA
j_call: TRBJ2-2
v_call: TRBV9
cdr3_nt: TGTGCCAGCAGCAGGACTAACACCGGGGAGCTGTTTTTT
cdr3_aa: CASSRTNTGELFF

clone_size: few
d_call: TRBD1
j_call: TRBJ2-7
v_call: TRBV12-5
cdr3_nt: TGTGCTAGTGGCTTGACAGGGGGCTACGAGCAGTACTTC
cdr3_aa: CASGLTGGYEQYF

clone_size: NA
d_call: NA
j_call: TRBJ1-3
v_call: TRBV2
cdr3_nt: TGTGCCAGCAGTGACGGGGGCTCTGGAAACACCATATATTTT
cdr3_aa: CASSDGGSGNTIYF

clone_size: NA
d_call: TRBD1
j_call: TRBJ2-1
v_call: TRBV2
cdr3_nt: TGTGCCAGCAGGTTCGGGACAGGAGATTACAATGAGCAGTTCTTC
cdr3_aa: CASRFGTGDYNEQFF

clone_size: NA
d_call: TRBD2
j_call: TRBJ2-7
v_call: TRBV7-8
cdr3_nt: TGTGCCAGCAGCCCCCTGTGGCGAGCGGGATATTACGAGCAGTACTTC
cdr3_aa: CASSPLWRAGYYEQYF

clone_size: NA
d_call: NA
j_call: TRBJ2-1
v_call: TRBV2
cdr3_nt: TGTGCAGGAACAGGAGTCTACAATGAGCAGTTCTTC
cdr3_aa: CAGTGVYNEQFF

clone_size: NA
d_call: TRBD1
j_call: TRBJ1-1
v_call: TRBV6-5
cdr3_nt: TGTGCCAGCAGTCAACAGGGGGCCTCTGAAGCTTTCTTT
cdr3_aa: CASSQQGASEAFF

clone_size: NA
d_call: NA
j_call: TRBJ1-1
v_call: TRBV2
cdr3_nt: TGTGCCAGCAAGTCGACAGACACTGAAGCTTTCTTT
cdr3_aa: CASKSTDTEAFF

clone_size: NA
d_call: TRBD1
j_call: TRBJ1-1
v_call: TRBV6-5
cdr3_nt: TGTGCCAGCAGGCAACAGGGGACGAACACTGAAGCTTTCTTT
cdr3_aa: CASRQQGTNTEAFF

clone_size: NA
d_call: NA
j_call: TRBJ2-3
v_call: TRBV18
cdr3_nt: TGTGCCAGCTCACCCCTCCAGGGGACAGATACGCAGTATTTT
cdr3_aa: CASSPLQGTDTQYF

clone_size: NA
d_call: TRBD2
j_call: TRBJ2-2
v_call: TRBV6-1
cdr3_nt: TGTGCCAGCAGTGGCTCTAGCGGGGGGGCCATCGGGGAGCTGTTTTTT
cdr3_aa: CASSGSSGGAIGELFF

clone_size: NA
d_call: NA
j_call: TRBJ1-4
v_call: TRBV7-9
cdr3_nt: TGTGCCAGCAGCTTAGGAGGTGGGCCAGGCGGGAGAAAACTGTTTTTT
cdr3_aa: CASSLGGGPGGRKLFF

clone_size: NA
d_call: TRBD2
j_call: TRBJ2-2
v_call: TRBV5-1
cdr3_nt: TGCGCCAGCAGCACTTTAGCGGGAGTGGCCGGGGAGCTGTTTTTT
cdr3_aa: CASSTLAGVAGELFF

clone_size: NA
d_call: NA
j_call: TRBJ1-6
v_call: TRBV5-1
cdr3_nt: TGCGCCAGCAGCTTCATCACAGGAGCCAATTCACCCCTCCACTTT
cdr3_aa: CASSFITGANSPLHF

clone_size: NA
d_call: NA
j_call: TRBJ2-7
v_call: TRBV30
cdr3_nt: TGTGCCTGGAGTCCTGACATCCGAACCTACGAGCAGTACTTC
cdr3_aa: CAWSPDIRTYEQYF

clone_size: NA
d_call: TRBD1
j_call: TRBJ1-1
v_call: TRBV5-1
cdr3_nt: TGCGCCAGCAGCAAGGGACAGAGTTATTTGAACACTGAAGCTTTCTTT
cdr3_aa: CASSKGQSYLNTEAFF

clone_size: NA
d_call: NA
j_call: TRBJ1-4
v_call: TRBV5-4
cdr3_nt: TGTGCCAGCAGCTTGGTCACAGCCGGAACTAATGAAAAACTGTTTTTT
cdr3_aa: CASSLVTAGTNEKLFF

clone_size: NA
d_call: TRBD1
j_call: TRBJ2-7
v_call: TRBV18
cdr3_nt: TGTGCCAGCTCACCACTCTCAGCCGGGACAGGGGGCTACGAGCAGTACTTC
cdr3_aa: CASSPLSAGTGGYEQYF

clone_size: NA
d_call: TRBD2
j_call: TRBJ2-5
v_call: TRBV5-8
cdr3_nt: TGTGCCAGCAGCTTGCATAGCGGGGAGACCCAGTACTTC
cdr3_aa: CASSLHSGETQYF

clone_size: NA
d_call: NA
j_call: TRBJ2-3
v_call: TRBV12-5
cdr3_nt: TGTGCTAGTGTGCTGTTAGGGGCAGATACGCAGTATTTT
cdr3_aa: CASVLLGADTQYF

clone_size: NA
d_call: NA
j_call: TRBJ2-5
v_call: TRBV5-1
cdr3_nt: TGCGCCAGCAGCTTGGAAGGGTCCCGCGGGGAGACCCAGTACTTC
cdr3_aa: CASSLEGSRGETQYF

clone_size: NA
d_call: TRBD2
j_call: TRBJ2-3
v_call: TRBV7-8
cdr3_nt: TGTGCCAGCAGCTCCGGGACTAGCGGCACAGATACGCAGTATTTT
cdr3_aa: CASSSGTSGTDTQYF

clone_size: NA
d_call: TRBD1
j_call: TRBJ1-1
v_call: TRBV19
cdr3_nt: TGTGCCAGTAGCGAACCGGACAGGCGGAACACTGAAGCTTTCTTT
cdr3_aa: CASSEPDRRNTEAFF

clone_size: NA
d_call: TRBD2
j_call: TRBJ2-7
v_call: TRBV7-2
cdr3_nt: TGTGCCAGCAGCTACGGGACTAGCGGGGGCGGAGCTTACTACGAGCAGTACTTC
cdr3_aa: CASSYGTSGGGAYYEQYF

clone_size: few
d_call: TRBD1
j_call: TRBJ2-7
v_call: TRBV5-1
cdr3_nt: TGCGCCAGCAGCTTCACAGGGGTTTACGACGAGCAGTACTTC
cdr3_aa: CASSFTGVYDEQYF

clone_size: NA
d_call: TRBD1
j_call: TRBJ2-7
v_call: TRBV15
cdr3_nt: TGTGCCACCAGCAGATCCCGGGCGGGACAGGGAAGCGAGCAGTACTTC
cdr3_aa: CATSRSRAGQGSEQYF

clone_size: NA
d_call: TRBD2
j_call: TRBJ2-7
v_call: TRBV20-1
cdr3_nt: TGCAGCCCGGGACTAGCGGGATTTCAGTACTTC
cdr3_aa: CSPGLAGFQYF

clone_size: NA
d_call: TRBD2
j_call: TRBJ2-7
v_call: TRBV10-3
cdr3_nt: TGTGCCATCAACTCCGGCGGGGGGCCAGAGCAGTACTTC
cdr3_aa: CAINSGGGPEQYF

clone_size: few
d_call: TRBD2
j_call: TRBJ2-1
v_call: TRBV7-3
cdr3_nt: TGTGCCAGCAGCTTATCCCTGGGGGCAAAAGCGGGAGGGCCGGGCAATGAGCAGTTCTTC
cdr3_aa: CASSLSLGAKAGGPGNEQFF

clone_size: once
d_call: NA
j_call: TRBJ2-7
v_call: TRBV7-6
cdr3_nt: TGTGCCAGCAGCCCCCCTTACTCCTACGAGCAGTACTTC
cdr3_aa: CASSPPYSYEQYF

clone_size: NA
d_call: TRBD1
j_call: TRBJ1-2
v_call: TRBV7-3
cdr3_nt: TGTGCCAGCAGCTCTACAGGGGCAGGTGGCTACACCTTC
cdr3_aa: CASSSTGAGGYTF

clone_size: once
d_call: NA
j_call: TRBJ1-2
v_call: TRBV5-5
cdr3_nt: TGTGCCAGCAGCTTGGATCAGCGCCCCACCCACTATGGCTACACCTTC
cdr3_aa: CASSLDQRPTHYGYTF

clone_size: NA
d_call: TRBD2
j_call: TRBJ2-1
v_call: TRBV6-1
cdr3_nt: TGTGCCAGCAAAAATAGCGGGGGGGCCTACAATGAGCAGTTCTTC
cdr3_aa: CASKNSGGAYNEQFF

clone_size: NA
d_call: TRBD2
j_call: TRBJ2-1
v_call: TRBV5-5
cdr3_nt: TGTGCCAGCAGCTTGACTAGCGGGGGGATAAATGAGCAGTTCTTC
cdr3_aa: CASSLTSGGINEQFF

clone_size: once
d_call: NA
j_call: TRBJ2-5
v_call: TRBV30
cdr3_nt: TGTGCCTGGAGTACTGGGGCGAAAGAGACCCAGTACTTC
cdr3_aa: CAWSTGAKETQYF

clone_size: few
d_call: NA
j_call: TRBJ1-2
v_call: TRBV10-3
cdr3_nt: TGTGCGACCCGAGCGGACAGCTATGGCTACACCTTC
cdr3_aa: CATRADSYGYTF

clone_size: NA
d_call: TRBD2
j_call: TRBJ2-1
v_call: TRBV11-2
cdr3_nt: TGTGCCAGCAGCGCCACTAGCGGGGGGGCTGAGCAGTTCTTC
cdr3_aa: CASSATSGGAEQFF

clone_size: NA
d_call: TRBD1
j_call: TRBJ1-4
v_call: TRBV7-9
cdr3_nt: TGTGCCAGCAGCCGTCCCATCTTGACGGGACAGGAAAAACTGTTTTTT
cdr3_aa: CASSRPILTGQEKLFF

clone_size: NA
d_call: TRBD1
j_call: TRBJ2-5
v_call: TRBV7-9
cdr3_nt: TGTGCCAGCAGCCGGACAGGGATCGGGGAGACCCAGTACTTC
cdr3_aa: CASSRTGIGETQYF

clone_size: few
d_call: NA
j_call: TRBJ2-7
v_call: TRBV28
cdr3_nt: TGTGCCAGCAGTTTAAGAACAGGATACGAGCAGTACTTC
cdr3_aa: CASSLRTGYEQYF

clone_size: NA
d_call: NA
j_call: TRBJ2-7
v_call: TRBV2
cdr3_nt: TGTGCCAGCAGTGACTGGTGGGAGAGGGAGCAGTACTTC
cdr3_aa: CASSDWWEREQYF